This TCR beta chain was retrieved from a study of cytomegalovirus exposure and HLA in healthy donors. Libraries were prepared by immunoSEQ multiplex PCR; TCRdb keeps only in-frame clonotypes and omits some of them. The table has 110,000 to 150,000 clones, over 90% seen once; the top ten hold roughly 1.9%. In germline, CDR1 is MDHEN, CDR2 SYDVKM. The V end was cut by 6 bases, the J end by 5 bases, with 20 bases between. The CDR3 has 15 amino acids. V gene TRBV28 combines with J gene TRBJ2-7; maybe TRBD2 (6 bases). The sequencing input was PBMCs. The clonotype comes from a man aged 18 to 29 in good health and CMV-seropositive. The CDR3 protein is CASRPWKIGEDEQYF. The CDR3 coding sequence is TGTGCCAGCAGACCGTGGAAAATCGGGGAGGACGAGCAGTACTTC.